The rows below give T cell receptor beta chains drawn from one sample of a study of blood T cell repertoires in COVID-19. The assay was immunoSEQ multiplex PCR, and TCRdb's table has in-frame clones only and misses some. The table has around 260,000 clones, roughly nine tenths seen once; the top ten hold roughly 0.96%. The sequenced sample consisted of peripheral blood. Receptors originate from a middle-aged woman who had recovered from COVID-19. Both conserved end residues are part of each CDR3. A D gene is named only where the DNA matches it firmly. Rows may omit the clone size; those that give it use once, few, many or a size class.

d_gene	abundance	v_gene	j_gene	CDR3nt	CDR3aa
-	-	TRBV9	TRBJ2-5	TGTGCCAGCAGCGTAGCGGGAGAGACCCAGTACTTC	CASSVAGETQYF
TRBD2	-	TRBV15	TRBJ2-3	TGTGCCACCAGCAGTGGAACGACTAGCGGGGTCACAGATACGCAGTATTTT	CATSSGTTSGVTDTQYF
TRBD1	-	TRBV6-5	TRBJ1-1	TGTGCCAGCTGGGACAGGAACACTGAAGCTTTCTTT	CASWDRNTEAFF
TRBD2	-	TRBV10-3	TRBJ2-3	TGTGCCATCAGCGGCGGGACTAGCGGGAGAAGGAGCACAGATACGCAGTATTTT	CAISGGTSGRRSTDTQYF
TRBD1	-	TRBV4-1	TRBJ2-2	TGCGCCAGCAGCCAAGCCCCCCGCGGACAGGGTGGCACCGGGGAGCTGTTTTTT	CASSQAPRGQGGTGELFF
TRBD2	once	TRBV11-3	TRBJ2-1	TGTGCCAGCAGCCCAGGAGGGGTCCAGCGGGAAAAAACTGAGCAGTTCTTC	CASSPGGVQREKTEQFF
-	-	TRBV27	TRBJ2-6	TGTGCCAGCAGCCCCATAGTAGCCGGGGCCAACGTCCTGACTTTC	CASSPIVAGANVLTF
-	few	TRBV2	TRBJ1-4	TGTGCCAGCAGTGAAGGGGGGGTAGCGAGGGAAAAACTGTTTTTT	CASSEGGVAREKLFF
-	-	TRBV6-5	TRBJ2-6	TGTGCCAGCAGCCCGCATAGCTCTGGGGCCAACGTCCTGACTTTC	CASSPHSSGANVLTF
TRBD2	-	TRBV12-3/TRBV12-4	TRBJ2-2	TGTGCCAGCAGTCCAGGACTAGAGGGGGAGCTGTTTTTT	CASSPGLEGELFF
TRBD2	-	TRBV7-2	TRBJ2-4	TGTGCCAGCAGCCCTTTAGCGGGAGTGGGTAAAAACATTCAGTACTTC	CASSPLAGVGKNIQYF
-	-	TRBV30	TRBJ1-1	TGTGCCTGGAAGAGATCGCCGACAGTCGAAGCTTTCTTT	CAWKRSPTVEAFF
TRBD2	-	TRBV7-9	TRBJ2-2	TGTGCCAGCACCGACCAATGGACTAGCGGATATACCGGGGAGCTGTTTTTT	CASTDQWTSGYTGELFF
TRBD1	once	TRBV27	TRBJ2-3	TGTGCCAGCAGTCTGGGGACAGGGAACACAGATACGCAGTATTTT	CASSLGTGNTDTQYF
-	-	TRBV19	TRBJ1-5	TGTGCCAGTAGTAGGTCGGGAGGGGGCAATCAGCCCCAGCATTTT	CASSRSGGGNQPQHF
TRBD1	-	TRBV6-1	TRBJ1-1	TGTGCCAGCAGTGAAGGGACACAGGGGACTGAAGCTTTCTTT	CASSEGTQGTEAFF
-	-	TRBV2	TRBJ2-5	TGTGCCAGCAGTGACTCGCACGGGGGGCCCCACCAAGAGACCCAGTACTTC	CASSDSHGGPHQETQYF
TRBD1	-	TRBV7-6	TRBJ2-1	TGTGCCAGCAGCTTAGCGGGGACAGGGCCACCAGATGAGCAGTTCTTC	CASSLAGTGPPDEQFF
TRBD2	-	TRBV3-1/TRBV3-2	TRBJ2-1	TGTGCCAGCAGCCAAGGTTTGGGACTAGCGTTCTTC	CASSQGLGLAFF
-	-	TRBV11-3	TRBJ2-7	TGTGCCAGCAGCTCCGACACCTACGAGCAGTACTTC	CASSSDTYEQYF
-	-	TRBV12-3/TRBV12-4	TRBJ2-3	TGTGCCAGCAGGGGGCCTGCAGATACGCAGTATTTT	CASRGPADTQYF
TRBD2	-	TRBV9	TRBJ2-5	TGTGCCAGCTCGGGACTAGCGGGGGCGGGGGAGACCCAGTACTTC	CASSGLAGAGETQYF
TRBD1	-	TRBV5-6	TRBJ1-1	TGTGCCAGCAGCCCAGCCCGACAGGGGGCTGGTGAAGCTTTCTTT	CASSPARQGAGEAFF
TRBD2	-	TRBV18	TRBJ2-7	TGTGCCAGCTCACCACCGACTAGCGGGGGGTACGAGCAGTACTTC	CASSPPTSGGYEQYF
-	-	TRBV19	TRBJ2-1	TGTGCCAGTAGTATGACTGCGGGATCCCCCTACAATGAGCAGTTCTTC	CASSMTAGSPYNEQFF
TRBD1	once	TRBV10-2	TRBJ1-2	TGCGCCAGCAGTGAGCTGACAGGGTCAGGTGGCTACACCTTC	CASSELTGSGGYTF
-	-	TRBV25-1	TRBJ2-4	TGTGCCAGCAGTGCGGGACTAGCCAAAAACATTCAGTACTTC	CASSAGLAKNIQYF
TRBD1	-	TRBV19	TRBJ1-5	TGTGCCAGTAGCCCCGGACAGGCCCAACTAGGCAATCAGCCCCAGCATTTT	CASSPGQAQLGNQPQHF
-	-	TRBV29-1	TRBJ2-1	TGCAGCGTGTCAAAAGACAGCTCCTACAATGAGCAGTTCTTC	CSVSKDSSYNEQFF
TRBD1	few	TRBV10-3	TRBJ2-7	TGTGCCATCAGTGGGGAGACAGGGAAGGGCTGGCAGTACTTC	CAISGETGKGWQYF
-	-	TRBV11-1	TRBJ2-5	TGTGCCAGCAGCTTAAGGGGGGAGACCCAGTACTTC	CASSLRGETQYF
-	-	TRBV7-6	TRBJ1-6	TGTGCCAGCAGCCCCAGGGCGTCAGGAGAATCACCCCTCCACTTT	CASSPRASGESPLHF
TRBD2	-	TRBV5-4	TRBJ2-1	TGTGCCAGCTCAGATTCGGGACTAGCGGGAGGGAGTGAGCAGTTCTTC	CASSDSGLAGGSEQFF
-	-	TRBV4-1	TRBJ2-7	TGCGCCAGCAGCCTAGCAGACGGCTCCTACGAGCAGTACTTC	CASSLADGSYEQYF
-	-	TRBV3-1/TRBV3-2	TRBJ2-5	TGTGCCAGCAGCCAAGCCGGGACTTCCCAAGAGACCCAGTACTTC	CASSQAGTSQETQYF
TRBD1	-	TRBV19	TRBJ1-1	TGTGCCAGTAGGTCTCAGGGGGCCACTGAAGCTTTCTTT	CASRSQGATEAFF
-	-	TRBV5-1	TRBJ2-7	TGCGCCAGCAGCTTGTCTAACGAGCAGTACTTC	CASSLSNEQYF
TRBD1	-	TRBV7-3	TRBJ1-1	TGTGCCAGCAGCATGGGACAGGGTGAAGCTTTCTTT	CASSMGQGEAFF
-	-	TRBV10-3	TRBJ2-1	TGTGCCTCAGGAGGGTCGAGCTCCTACAATGAGCAGTTCTTC	CASGGSSSYNEQFF
-	few	TRBV27	TRBJ2-7	TGTGCCAGCAACTCTCGGTCTTCCTACGAGCAGTACTTC	CASNSRSSYEQYF
-	-	TRBV5-8	TRBJ2-1	TGTGCCAGCAGAAAAACAGGCCGCTCCTACAATGAGCAGTTCTTC	CASRKTGRSYNEQFF
TRBD2	-	TRBV3-1/TRBV3-2	TRBJ2-1	TGTGCCAGCAGACGCGAGAGCGGGGTGCAGTTCTTC	CASRRESGVQFF
-	-	TRBV12-3/TRBV12-4	TRBJ2-5	TGTGCCAGCAGTTTAATCAGGGGGGCCCAGTACTTC	CASSLIRGAQYF
TRBD2	-	TRBV13	TRBJ2-6	TGTGCCAGCAGCTTAGAGGCTAGCGGGAGGACCGGGGCCAACGTCCTGACTTTC	CASSLEASGRTGANVLTF
TRBD2	-	TRBV28	TRBJ2-7	TGTGCCAGCAGTTTCTCGGTAGCGGGCTCCTACGAGCAGTACTTC	CASSFSVAGSYEQYF
-	-	TRBV4-1	TRBJ1-5	TGCGCCAGCAGCCAAGATATGGGCAATGCTAACAATCAGCCCCAGCATTTT	CASSQDMGNANNQPQHF
-	-	TRBV7-9	TRBJ1-1	TGTGCCAGCAGTAATCCCCGGGTCGGGACTGAAGCTTTCTTT	CASSNPRVGTEAFF
-	-	TRBV19	TRBJ2-7	TGTGCCAGTAGTCTCCCCGGGCAGGGGGGCGAGCAGTACTTC	CASSLPGQGGEQYF
-	-	TRBV10-3	TRBJ1-5	TGTGCCATCAGTGGGACAGCTGAGAATCAGCCCCAGCATTTT	CAISGTAENQPQHF
-	-	TRBV7-9	TRBJ1-3	TGTGCCAGCAGCTTAGTGAGTCCAGGCTCTGGAAACACCATATATTTT	CASSLVSPGSGNTIYF
-	-	TRBV9	TRBJ2-4	TGTGCCAGCAGCGTAGACCCCACAGGCACTATGGACATTCAGTACTTC	CASSVDPTGTMDIQYF
-	-	TRBV7-2	TRBJ1-1	TGTGCCAGCAGCTTAAAAGTGGCCGCCACTGAAGCTTTCTTT	CASSLKVAATEAFF
TRBD2	-	TRBV10-2	TRBJ2-1	TGCGCCAGCGAACCCGGGACTACGTCAGGTGAGCAGTTCTTC	CASEPGTTSGEQFF
TRBD2	-	TRBV18	TRBJ2-3	TGTGCCAGCTCACAACGATTACAAGGGACTACTGCAGATACGCAGTATTTT	CASSQRLQGTTADTQYF
TRBD1	-	TRBV7-3	TRBJ2-4	TGTGCCAGCAGCCCAGGACAGGGGCCCCAGAACATTCAGTACTTC	CASSPGQGPQNIQYF
TRBD1	-	TRBV9	TRBJ1-3	TGTGCCAGCAGCGTGGAGACAGGGGATCGTGGAAACACCATATATTTT	CASSVETGDRGNTIYF
-	-	TRBV6-5	TRBJ1-5	TGTGCCAGCAGTTACTCGTTATCCGGGAATCAGCCCCAGCATTTT	CASSYSLSGNQPQHF